This T cell receptor (beta chain) was sequenced in a study of T cells in Graves' hyperthyroidism and ophthalmopathy. No ophthalmopathy progression within 18 months constituted stable Graves' hyperthyroidism. Orbital computed tomography and thyroid ultrasound, together with serum TRAb and thyroxine and clinical symptoms, were used for diagnoses. This clonotype occurred many times. Researchers amplified the TCR beta CDR3 regions from RNA transcripts. The study used the HTBI primer set for a first-round RT-PCR of the TCR CDR3. MiXCR was run by TCRdb on the multiplex PCR reads, yielding one entry per CDR3 protein. The sample has approximately 640,000 distinct CDR3 sequences; around 16% are singletons. CDR1 is DFQATT and CDR2 is SNEGSKA in the germline V gene (reference sequence). This CDR3 comprises 15 residues. Unmatched junction bases numbered 9, after V lost 1 base and J lost 3 bases.

The sequence was obtained from a man aged 45 to 65 with Graves' hyperthyroidism. What was sequenced was blood. This chain connects TRBV20-1 to TRBJ2-7; TRBD2 aligns across 7 bases. In DNA, the CDR3 is TGCAGTGCTAGAGGGGGGGGACGGGAGAACTACGAGCAGTACTTC. Residues: CSARGGGRENYEQYF.